This entry lists 12 T cell receptor beta chains sequenced from one sample in a study of cytomegalovirus exposure and HLA in healthy donors. The PCR made use of 60 Vbeta and 13 Jbeta primers. Sequenced by immunoSEQ multiplex PCR; TCRdb stores in-frame clones only, minus some. Of 100,000 to 150,000 clones listed, about 80% are singletons. The source material was PBMCs. The receptors here all came from a boy aged 2 to 10 in good health and CMV-seronegative.

The chain links TRBV30 to TRBJ2-5; 9 positions match TRBD2. The CDR3 length is 15 residues. V shed 0 bases, J shed 4 bases, and the junction held 6 bases outside the gene matches. Germline-derived CDR1 and CDR2 are GTSNPN and SVGIG (reference sequence). The CDR3 reads CAWSVRGSGRETQYF. The CDR3 DNA sequence: TGTGCCTGGAGTGTACGGGGTAGCGGGAGAGAGACCCAGTACTTC.

The chain joins TRBV11-3 to TRBJ2-3; 8 bases align to TRBD1. CDR1 SGHNT and CDR2 YENEEA come from the germline V gene. CDR3 length: 20 amino acids. Trimming cost V 4 bases and J 0 bases; bases outside gene matches: 18. This CDR3 is CASSSASDRAPSPSTDTQYF. In nucleotides, the CDR3 is TGTGCCAGCAGCTCAGCCTCGGACAGGGCCCCCTCCCCTAGCACAGATACGCAGTATTTT.

Comment on this clone: Relative to the germline gene, one junction end is altered; a read error may explain this. Other DNA sequences in the sample encode the same CDR3. The J gene is TRBJ1-4, the V gene TRBV7-9; TRBD1 is a possible D gene (6 bases). Germline loops: CDR1 SEHNR, CDR2 FQNEAQ (reference sequence). The CDR3 has 16 residues. CDR3 sequence: CASREGGGATNEKLFF. DNA for the CDR3: TGTGCCAGCAGGGAGGGAGGGGGAGCAACTAATGAAAAACTATTTTTT.

This clone was seen a few times. The chain combines TRBV5-6 with TRBJ1-1; D call uncertain. With 0 bases removed from V and 3 bases from J, the gap between germline ends came to 15 bases. Germline V gives CDR1 SGHDT, CDR2 YYEEEE. The CDR3 runs 16 residues. The CDR3 sequence: CASSLAVVEGDTEAFF. The CDR3 region has the DNA TGTGCCAGCAGCTTGGCGGTTGTGGAGGGTGACACTGAAGCTTTCTTT.

The V gene is TRBV7-2, the J gene TRBJ2-7; D gene uncertain. The CDR3 totals 13 residues. The germline gives CDR1 SGHTA, CDR2 FQGNSA. Between the trimmed V and J ends, which lost 0 bases and 3 bases, there was a span of 6 bases. Written as DNA, the CDR3 is TGTGCCAGCAGCTTAGCACAAGTCTACGAGCAGTACTTC. Protein sequence: CASSLAQVYEQYF.

V and J are TRBV18 and TRBJ2-5, with 7 bases lining up with TRBD1. J lost 2 bases, V lost 3 bases, and 3 bases had no gene match. Germline-derived CDR1 and CDR2 are KGHSH and LQKENI. The CDR3 is made up of 14 amino acids. The CDR3 loop reads CASSPRGIQETQYF. CDR3 sequence (DNA): TGTGCCAGCTCACCCAGGGGGATACAAGAGACCCAGTACTTC.

The chain uses TRBV5-8 and TRBJ1-2; D is ambiguous. Trimming stripped 1 base from V and 7 bases from J, with 8 bases between. Germline CDR1 SGHTS, CDR2 YDEGEE. The CDR3 has 12 residues. DNA for the CDR3: TGTGCCAGCAGCTTGTTGGAGATTGGCTACACCTTC. Translation: CASSLLEIGYTF.

This chain connects TRBV4-2 to TRBJ2-2; the match to TRBD2 covers 10 bases. Trimming at V came to 5 bases and at J to 6 bases, leaving 9 bases not matched to a gene. The germline CDR1 and CDR2 sequences are LGHNA and YNFKEQ. The CDR3 spans 16 residues. In DNA, the CDR3 is TGTGCCAGCAGCATATCCGGGACTAGCGCGTCCGGGGAGCTGTTTTTT. Translation gives CASSISGTSASGELFF.

The chain has TRBV7-2 and TRBJ1-1, with D hard to call. The CDR3 sequence is 13 residues long. The ends were cut back, 6 bases at V and 1 base at J, with 9 bases in the middle. Germline V gene sequence: CDR1 SGHTA, CDR2 FQGNSA. The CDR3 reads CASREPGNTEAFF. In DNA form, the CDR3 reads TGTGCCAGCAGGGAACCAGGGAACACTGAAGCTTTCTTT.

V gene TRBV29-1 combines with J gene TRBJ1-1; no firm D call. The CDR3 length is 14 residues. The germline V gene has CDR1 SQVTM and CDR2 ANQGSEA. The V gene lost 4 bases and the J gene lost 6 bases, with 18 bases spanning the gap. The CDR3: CSVVGSVGSPEAFF. As DNA, the CDR3 is TGCAGCGTTGTTGGTTCCGTTGGGAGTCCTGAAGCTTTCTTT.

A single count supports this clone. This chain uses TRBV7-8 with TRBJ2-5, with D uncertain. Looked up from germline, CDR1 is SGHVS and CDR2 is FQNEAQ. V lost 5 bases and J lost 7, with 11 bases in between. CDR3 size: 12 residues. Here the CDR3 DNA reads TGTGCCAGCAGCATACTCCCAGGGACCCAGTACTTC. Translating it yields CASSILPGTQYF.

J is TRBJ2-6 and V is TRBV15, with D possibly matching TRBD2 (5 bases). CDR3 length: 16 amino acids. Germline V CDR1 and CDR2: LNHNV, YYDKDF (reference sequence). V shed 5 bases and J shed 0 bases, with 11 bases lying between them. This CDR3 is CATSGPGYSGANVLTF. The CDR3 nucleotides read TGTGCCACCAGCGGTCCGGGGTACTCTGGGGCCAACGTCCTGACTTTC.